This T cell receptor (beta chain) was recovered during a study of STAT3 mutations in large granular lymphocyte leukemia. Germline V lookup: CDR1 SGHAT, CDR2 FQNNGV. The CDR3 totals 12 residues. Trimming pared 6 bases from V and 8 bases from J, leaving 13 bases between. Repertoires were generated with immunoSEQ multiplex PCR, while TCRdb's copy carries only in-frame clones and drops some. Seen here are fewer than 20,000 clones, around four fifths observed once, and the top ten hold about 9.1%. To note about this clone: What it binds is not known.

Study results and limitations: At least one immunodominant TCR beta clonotype appeared in every T-cell large granular lymphocyte leukemia patient.

Material for sequencing was peripheral blood mononuclear cells. The sequence came from a man aged 45-60 years with T-cell large granular lymphocyte leukemia. Some clones in this sample may be carry-over from other donors' samples. The chain has TRBV11-2 and TRBJ2-5; D gene ambiguous. The CDR3 reads CASSLSGKTQYF. The CDR3 bases are TGTGCCAGCAGTCTTAGTGGTAAAACCCAGTACTTC. Drawing the rest from reference TRBV11-2 and TRBJ2-5, the complete variable domain is EAGVAQSPRYKIIEKRQSVAFWCNPISGHATLYWYQQILGQGPKLLIQFQNNGVVDDSQLPKDRFSAERLKGVDSTLKIQPAKLEDSAVYLCASSLSGKTQYFGPGTRLLVL.